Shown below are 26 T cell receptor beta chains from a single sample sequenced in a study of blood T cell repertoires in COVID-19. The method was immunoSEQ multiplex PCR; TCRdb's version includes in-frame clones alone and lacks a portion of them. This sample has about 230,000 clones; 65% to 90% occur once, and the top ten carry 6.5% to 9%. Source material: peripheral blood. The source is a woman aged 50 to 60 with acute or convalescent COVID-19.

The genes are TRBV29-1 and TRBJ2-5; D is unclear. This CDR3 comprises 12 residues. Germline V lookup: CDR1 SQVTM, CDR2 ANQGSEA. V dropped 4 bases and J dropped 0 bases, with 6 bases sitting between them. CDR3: CSVGRDQETQYF. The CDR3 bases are TGCAGCGTTGGACGGGACCAAGAGACCCAGTACTTC.

CDR3 in amino acids: CASSSQGLSNQPQHF. CDR3 DNA: TGTGCCAGCAGCTCGCAGGGCTTGAGCAATCAGCCCCAGCATTTT. The chain is built from TRBV5-6 and TRBJ1-5; perhaps TRBD1 as D (5 bases). CDR3 size: 15 residues. Trimming cost V 3 bases and J 1 base, with 11 bases left between them. Germline-derived CDR1 and CDR2 are SGHDT and YYEEEE.

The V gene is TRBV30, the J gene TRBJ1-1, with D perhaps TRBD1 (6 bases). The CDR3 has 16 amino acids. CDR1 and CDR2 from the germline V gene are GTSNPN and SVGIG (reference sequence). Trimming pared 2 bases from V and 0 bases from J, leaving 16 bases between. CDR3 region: CAWSTPAQGMNTEAFF. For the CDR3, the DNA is TGTGCCTGGAGTACGCCGGCGCAGGGGATGAACACTGAAGCTTTCTTT.

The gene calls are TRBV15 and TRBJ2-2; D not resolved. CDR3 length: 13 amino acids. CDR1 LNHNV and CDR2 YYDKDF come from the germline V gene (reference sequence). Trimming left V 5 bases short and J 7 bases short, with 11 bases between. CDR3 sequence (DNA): TGTGCCACCAGCGAGCCCGCGAACGGGGAGCTGTTTTTT. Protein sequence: CATSEPANGELFF.

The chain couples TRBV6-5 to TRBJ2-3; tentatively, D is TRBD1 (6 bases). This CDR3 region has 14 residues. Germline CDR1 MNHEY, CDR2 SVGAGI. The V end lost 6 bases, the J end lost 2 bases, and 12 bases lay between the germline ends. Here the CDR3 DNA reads TGTGCCAGCAGCCGGGGACACCACACAGATACGCAGTATTTT. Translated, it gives CASSRGHHTDTQYF.

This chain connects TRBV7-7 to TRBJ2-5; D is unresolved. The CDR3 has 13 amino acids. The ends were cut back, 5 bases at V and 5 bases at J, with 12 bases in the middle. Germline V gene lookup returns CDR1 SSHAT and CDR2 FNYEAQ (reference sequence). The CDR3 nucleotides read TGTGCCAGCAGCCCCGGTATTTTCGAGACCCAGTACTTC. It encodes CASSPGIFETQYF.

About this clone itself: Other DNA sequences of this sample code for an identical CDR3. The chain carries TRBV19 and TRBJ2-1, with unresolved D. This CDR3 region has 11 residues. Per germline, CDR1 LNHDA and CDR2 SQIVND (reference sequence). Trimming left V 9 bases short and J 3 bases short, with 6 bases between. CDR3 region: CASRSYNEQFF. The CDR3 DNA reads TGTGCCAGCCGTAGCTACAATGAGCAGTTCTTC.

DNA for the CDR3: TGTGCCAGTACCGAACGGCGGGCCCTGGATTCACCCCTCCACTTT. It translates to CASTERRALDSPLHF. This sequence joins TRBV19 and TRBJ1-6; D call uncertain. CDR3 size: 15 residues. Trimming left V 7 bases short and J 8 bases short, with 18 bases between. Germline CDR1 LNHDA, CDR2 SQIVND (reference sequence).

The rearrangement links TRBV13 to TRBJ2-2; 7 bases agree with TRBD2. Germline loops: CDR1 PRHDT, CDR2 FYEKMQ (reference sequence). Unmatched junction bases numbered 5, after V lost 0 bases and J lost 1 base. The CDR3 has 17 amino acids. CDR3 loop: CASSLGLAELNTGELFF. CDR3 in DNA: TGTGCCAGCAGCTTAGGCCTAGCGGAGTTGAACACCGGGGAGCTGTTTTTT.

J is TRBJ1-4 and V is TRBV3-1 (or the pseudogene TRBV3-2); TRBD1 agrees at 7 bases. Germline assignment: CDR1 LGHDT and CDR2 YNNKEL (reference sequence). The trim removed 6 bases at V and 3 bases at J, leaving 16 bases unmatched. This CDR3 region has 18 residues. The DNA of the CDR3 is TGTGCCAGCAGACGAAGCCTAGAGACAGGGTTGGCTAATGAAAAACTGTTTTTT. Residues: CASRRSLETGLANEKLFF.

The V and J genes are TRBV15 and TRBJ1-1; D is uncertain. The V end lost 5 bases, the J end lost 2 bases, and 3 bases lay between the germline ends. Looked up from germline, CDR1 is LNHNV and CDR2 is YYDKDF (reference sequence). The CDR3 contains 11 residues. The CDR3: CATSLNTEAFF. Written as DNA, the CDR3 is TGTGCCACCAGCCTAAACACTGAAGCTTTCTTT.

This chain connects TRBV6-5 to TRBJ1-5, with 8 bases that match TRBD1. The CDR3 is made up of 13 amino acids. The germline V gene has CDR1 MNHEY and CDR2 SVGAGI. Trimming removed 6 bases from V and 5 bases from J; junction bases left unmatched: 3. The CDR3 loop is CASSVTGDQPQHF. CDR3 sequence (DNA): TGTGCCAGCAGCGTGACAGGGGATCAGCCCCAGCATTTT.

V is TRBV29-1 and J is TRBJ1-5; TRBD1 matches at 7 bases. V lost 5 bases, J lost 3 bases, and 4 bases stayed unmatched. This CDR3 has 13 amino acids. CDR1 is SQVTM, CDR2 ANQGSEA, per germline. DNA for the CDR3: TGCAGCGTTACCAGGGGGGTCAATCAGCCCCAGCATTTT. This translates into CSVTRGVNQPQHF.

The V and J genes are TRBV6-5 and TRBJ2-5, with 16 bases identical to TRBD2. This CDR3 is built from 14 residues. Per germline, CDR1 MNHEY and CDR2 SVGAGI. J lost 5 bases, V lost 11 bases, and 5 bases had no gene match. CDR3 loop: CASGTSGRGETQYF. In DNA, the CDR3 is TGTGCCTCCGGGACTAGCGGGAGGGGGGAGACCCAGTACTTC.

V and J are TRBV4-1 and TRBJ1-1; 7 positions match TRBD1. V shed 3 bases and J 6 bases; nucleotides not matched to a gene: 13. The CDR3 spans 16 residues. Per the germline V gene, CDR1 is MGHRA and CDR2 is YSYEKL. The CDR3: CASSHWVQGPRAEAFF. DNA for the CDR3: TGCGCCAGCAGCCATTGGGTACAGGGGCCGAGGGCTGAAGCTTTCTTT.

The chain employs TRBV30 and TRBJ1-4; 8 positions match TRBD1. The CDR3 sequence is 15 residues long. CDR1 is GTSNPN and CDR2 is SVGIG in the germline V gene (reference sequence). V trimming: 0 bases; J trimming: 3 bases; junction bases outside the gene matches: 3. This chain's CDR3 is CAWSVLGQANEKLFF. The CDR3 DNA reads TGTGCCTGGAGTGTACTGGGACAGGCTAATGAAAAACTGTTTTTT.

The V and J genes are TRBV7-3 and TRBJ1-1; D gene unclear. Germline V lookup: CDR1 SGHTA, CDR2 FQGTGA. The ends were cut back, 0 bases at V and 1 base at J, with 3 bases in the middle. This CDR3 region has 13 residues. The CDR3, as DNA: TGTGCCAGCAGCTTAACCCAGAACACTGAAGCTTTCTTT. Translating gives CASSLTQNTEAFF.

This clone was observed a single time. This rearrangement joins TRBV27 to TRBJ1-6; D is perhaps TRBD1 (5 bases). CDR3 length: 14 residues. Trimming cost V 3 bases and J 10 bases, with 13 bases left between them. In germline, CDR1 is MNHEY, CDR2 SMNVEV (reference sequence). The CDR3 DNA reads TGTGCCAGCAGTTTCGACAGTTGGGAATCACCCCTCCACTTT. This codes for CASSFDSWESPLHF.

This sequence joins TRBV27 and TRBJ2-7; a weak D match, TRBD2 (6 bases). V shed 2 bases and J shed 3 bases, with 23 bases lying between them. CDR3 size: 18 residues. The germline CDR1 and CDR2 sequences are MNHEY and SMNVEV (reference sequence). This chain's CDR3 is CASSLAFLDPAGRYEQYF. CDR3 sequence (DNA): TGTGCCAGCAGTTTAGCCTTTCTCGATCCGGCGGGGCGCTACGAGCAGTACTTC.

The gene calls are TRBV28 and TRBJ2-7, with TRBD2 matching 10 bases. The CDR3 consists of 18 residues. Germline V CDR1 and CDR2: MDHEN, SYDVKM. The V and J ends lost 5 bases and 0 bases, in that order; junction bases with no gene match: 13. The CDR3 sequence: CASSPPGTSVLASYEQYF. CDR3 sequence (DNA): TGTGCCAGCAGTCCCCCCGGGACTAGCGTTCTCGCCTCCTACGAGCAGTACTTC.

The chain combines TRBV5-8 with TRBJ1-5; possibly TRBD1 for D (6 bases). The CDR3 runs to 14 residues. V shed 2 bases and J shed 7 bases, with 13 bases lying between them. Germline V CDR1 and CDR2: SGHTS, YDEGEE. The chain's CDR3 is CASSFRGGGQPQHF. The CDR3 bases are TGTGCCAGCAGCTTTAGAGGGGGTGGCCAGCCCCAGCATTTT.

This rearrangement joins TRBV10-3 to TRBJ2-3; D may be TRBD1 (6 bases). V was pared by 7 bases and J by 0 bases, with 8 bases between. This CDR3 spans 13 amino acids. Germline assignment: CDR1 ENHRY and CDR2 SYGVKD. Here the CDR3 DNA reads TGTGCCATCAATGGGGGCAGCACAGATACGCAGTATTTT. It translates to CAINGGSTDTQYF.

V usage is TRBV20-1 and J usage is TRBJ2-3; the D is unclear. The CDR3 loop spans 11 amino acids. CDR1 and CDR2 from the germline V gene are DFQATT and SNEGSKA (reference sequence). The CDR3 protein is CSKQSTDTQYF. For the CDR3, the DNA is TGCAGCAAACAGTCCACAGATACGCAGTATTTT.

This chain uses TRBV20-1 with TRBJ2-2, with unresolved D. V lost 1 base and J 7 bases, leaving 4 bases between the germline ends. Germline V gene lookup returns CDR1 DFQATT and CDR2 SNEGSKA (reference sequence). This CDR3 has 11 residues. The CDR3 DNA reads TGCAGTGCTAGAGCTGTCGGGGAGCTGTTTTTT. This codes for CSARAVGELFF.

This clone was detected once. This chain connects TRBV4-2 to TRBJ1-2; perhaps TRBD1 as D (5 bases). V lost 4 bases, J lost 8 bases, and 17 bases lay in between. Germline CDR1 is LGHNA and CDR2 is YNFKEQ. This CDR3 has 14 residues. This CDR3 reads CASSPSAGPEGYTF. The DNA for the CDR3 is TGTGCCAGCAGCCCGTCGGCAGGGCCCGAAGGCTACACCTTC.

In DNA form, the CDR3 reads TGTGCCAGCAGTGTCGCGGGGAGCACAGATACGCAGTATTTT. Its translation: CASSVAGSTDTQYF. The chain uses TRBV2 and TRBJ2-3; possible D gene TRBD2, 6 bases. The CDR3 sequence is 14 residues long. Germline CDR1 reads SNHLY; CDR2 reads FYNNEI. V was shortened by 4 bases and J by 0 bases, with 8 bases between the two germline ends.